Listed here is a single T cell receptor (beta chain). Its antigen is unknown. Qualities for individual bases were not recorded, and no much larger clone is one base off. This entry belongs to a study of CD8 T cells in Susac syndrome (dated by TCRdb to the late 2010s). Turning to the overall study: Of the Susac syndrome patients who were sequenced, under 10 were in clinical remission while about six had clinically active disease. Susac syndrome patients were therapy-naive, on corticosteroids (some also receiving IVIg), or on IVIg alone at blood withdrawal. The study used repertoire sequencing to test whether antigen drove CD8+ T cell activation and differentiation in Susac syndrome. Broad study findings and their caveats: No clonal expansion was detected in the CD4+ T cell repertoire of Susac syndrome patients. The number of individuals in the TCR sequencing and HLA analysis was recognized as being relatively small.

RNA was extracted with the RNeasy kit and 0.5 to 1 ug was reverse transcribed using random hexamers. The immunoSEQ multiplex PCR assay, which covers 54 Vbeta and 13 Jbeta segments, was used to amplify TCR beta CDR3 regions. PCR amplification bias was corrected by using a synthetic template baseline for primer optimization and computational correction. As for the original processing: Reads were assigned to V, D and J genes according to IMGT and analyzed in immunoSEQ Analyzer, with only productive sequences retained. Clonality was computed as one minus Shannon entropy normalized by log2 of the number of productive unique sequences. Public and private clones were assessed among the 100 most prevalent clones of each patient and control. Clones were defined as Susac-specific if absent from the healthy and MS cohorts, from 1052 published viral clones and from other ImmuneACCESS disease sequences. TCRdb ran its own pipeline on the public reads, namely fastp trimming at Q25 and MiXCR clone calling, and kept in-frame beta chains. Each entry merges the rows of one CDR3 protein and shows their most common DNA and genes. For this entry, the V and J calls and clone size follow TCRdb and not the study's own pipeline. Present in this sample are around 200,000 distinct CDR3 sequences, about 94% of which were seen just once. Of the sample, around 0.096% is held by the ten largest clones.

Peripheral blood CD8+ and CD4+ T cells from healthy donors, Susac syndrome patients and multiple sclerosis patients were profiled using high-throughput TCR beta sequencing. Susac syndrome patients met recently defined diagnostic criteria for definite or probable disease. CD8+ TEMRA cells were enriched by FACS, while bulk CD8+ and CD4+ T cells were purified by magnetic negative isolation. Blood was collected in EDTA tubes and processed within 24 hours, with PBMCs isolated through density gradient centrifugation. PBMCs intended for TCR sequencing were frozen in liquid nitrogen and were later thawed in a 37 degrees C water bath. Purity of sorted or isolated CD4+, CD8+ and CD8+ TEMRA cells was at least 90%. The receptor was derived from a human donor with Susac syndrome. What was sequenced was CD4+ T cells from PBMCs.

The nucleotides read TGTGCCAGCAGCCAACGGGGTTCCTACAATGAGCAGTTCTTC. This codes for CASSQRGSYNEQFF. The rearrangement combines TRBV14 with TRBJ2-1, and perhaps TRBD2 as D gene, on 5 matching bases. Spanning cysteine to phenylalanine, the CDR3 consists of 14 amino acids. Here the CDR3 DNA is all that survives: 42 bases in frame from base 1. The trim is 2 bases for V and 1 base for J, with a gap of 6 bases between the germline ends. The germline V gene encodes CDR1 SGHDN and CDR2 FVKESK.